The 5 T cell receptor beta chains listed next were all sequenced from one sample in a study of OX40 agonist ivuxolimab in advanced cancers. TCRdb keeps only in-frame clones here, not all; method: immunoSEQ multiplex PCR. Here the sample spans 30,000 to 40,000 clones, about 89% being singletons. Specimen: CD4+ or CD8+ T cells sorted from blood, collected in a trial of the OX40 agonist ivuxolimab. Receptors were obtained from an adult with an advanced solid tumor such as melanoma, head and neck, liver or kidney cancer.

The rearrangement links TRBV5-6 to TRBJ2-7; D might be TRBD1 or TRBD2, each matching 6 bases. Germline loops: CDR1 SGHDT, CDR2 YYEEEE. The CDR3 loop spans 15 amino acids. V lost 4 bases, J lost 2 bases, and 16 bases lay in between. CDR3 loop: CASSKTSGGPYEQYF. CDR3 nucleotides: TGTGCCAGCAGCAAGACTAGTGGGGGCCCCTACGAGCAGTACTTC.

This chain joins TRBV7-3 and TRBJ2-5; 7 bases align to TRBD1. Germline values: CDR1 SGHTA, CDR2 FQGTGA. CDR3 length: 13 residues. With 4 bases clipped from V and 2 bases from J, the junction kept 1 base outside the gene matches. This CDR3 reads CASSWTGQETQYF. CDR3 nucleotide sequence: TGTGCCAGCAGCTGGACAGGACAAGAGACCCAGTACTTC.

Concerning this clone: The conserved phenylalanine or tryptophan normally closing the CDR3 is absent here, so this likely arose from a read error. The chain carries TRBV7-7 and TRBJ1-6; unclear D gene. Trimming took off 4 bases at V and 0 bases at J, with 13 bases between the two ends. The CDR3 runs to 17 residues. Per the germline V gene, CDR1 is SSHAT and CDR2 is FNYEAQ (reference sequence). CDR3 residues: CASSSPNGSSYNSPLHL. CDR3 coding DNA: TGTGCCAGCAGCTCCCCAAACGGGAGCTCCTATAATTCACCCCTCCACCTT.

The CDR3 DNA reads as TGTGCCAGCAGTTTCCGGACCAGCGCAAGGGGGCTATCCTACGAGCAGTACTTC. Its translation is CASSFRTSARGLSYEQYF. The chain recombines TRBV28 with TRBJ2-7, with 7 bases lining up with TRBD1. The CDR3 consists of 18 residues. Germline CDR1 and CDR2: MDHEN and SYDVKM. V dropped 3 bases and J dropped 1; count of bases not matched to a gene: 15.

The CDR3 sequence is CASSQEGGLAGLTNTDTQYF. CDR3 in DNA: TGTGCCAGCAGCCAAGAGGGAGGACTAGCGGGACTAACTAACACAGATACGCAGTATTTT. The rearrangement links TRBV4-2 to TRBJ2-3; 12 bases fit TRBD2. The CDR3 is made up of 20 amino acids. The junction had 12 bases not matched to a gene; V was cut back by 0 bases and J by 2 bases. Looked up from germline, CDR1 is LGHNA and CDR2 is YNFKEQ.